Below, 5 T cell receptor beta chains from the same sample are listed, as sequenced in a study of blood T cell repertoires in COVID-19. Here immunoSEQ multiplex PCR was the method, and the copy in TCRdb shows in-frame clones only, minus some. The profile covers hundreds of thousands of clones, with roughly nine tenths appearing a single time and around 1.1% taken by the ten largest. The sample consisted of PBMCs or T cells enriched from blood (not recorded which). These receptors were taken from a man aged 25 to 40 who had recovered from COVID-19.

The chain couples TRBV5-1 to TRBJ2-1; possible D gene TRBD2, 5 bases. The germline V gene has CDR1 SGHRS and CDR2 YFSETQ. V lost 0 bases to trimming and J lost 0 bases, with 10 bases between them. The CDR3 extends over 16 amino acids. The CDR3 coding sequence is TGCGCCAGCAGCTTGGAGGCAGGAGGCTCCTACAATGAGCAGTTCTTC. This gives the protein CASSLEAGGSYNEQFF.

V is TRBV6-1 and J is TRBJ2-2; D perhaps matches TRBD2 (5 bases). The V gene's germline CDR1 is MNHNS and CDR2 SASEGT. Trimming removed 3 bases from V and 2 bases from J, with 7 bases in between. The CDR3 covers 14 residues. In DNA form, the CDR3 reads TGTGCCAGCAGTGACGGACTTAACACCGGGGAGCTGTTTTTT. Amino acid sequence: CASSDGLNTGELFF.

V usage is TRBV27 and J usage is TRBJ2-7, with D possibly being TRBD2 (6 bases). Germline V gives CDR1 MNHEY, CDR2 SMNVEV (reference sequence). V lost 3 bases and J 0 bases, leaving 9 bases between the germline ends. The CDR3 runs 14 residues. DNA for the CDR3: TGTGCCAGCAGTTTCGCGGGACCCTCCTACGAGCAGTACTTC. This sequence encodes CASSFAGPSYEQYF.

V is TRBV2 and J is TRBJ2-1, with TRBD1 matching over 7 bases. Looked up from germline, CDR1 is SNHLY and CDR2 is FYNNEI. V lost 5 bases and J lost 0; bases outside the gene matches: 1. This CDR3 has 14 residues. The CDR3 DNA reads TGTGCCAGCAGTCGGGACAGCTCCTACAATGAGCAGTTCTTC. The encoded protein is CASSRDSSYNEQFF.

This chain links TRBV5-1 with TRBJ2-3; 12 bases match TRBD1. The V gene's germline CDR1 is SGHRS and CDR2 YFSETQ. V gave up 4 bases and J gave up 4 bases; unmatched junction bases: 4. The CDR3 runs 15 residues. Here the CDR3 DNA reads TGCGCCAGCAGCCCCGGGACAGGGGGCGCAGATACGCAGTATTTT. Its protein product is CASSPGTGGADTQYF.